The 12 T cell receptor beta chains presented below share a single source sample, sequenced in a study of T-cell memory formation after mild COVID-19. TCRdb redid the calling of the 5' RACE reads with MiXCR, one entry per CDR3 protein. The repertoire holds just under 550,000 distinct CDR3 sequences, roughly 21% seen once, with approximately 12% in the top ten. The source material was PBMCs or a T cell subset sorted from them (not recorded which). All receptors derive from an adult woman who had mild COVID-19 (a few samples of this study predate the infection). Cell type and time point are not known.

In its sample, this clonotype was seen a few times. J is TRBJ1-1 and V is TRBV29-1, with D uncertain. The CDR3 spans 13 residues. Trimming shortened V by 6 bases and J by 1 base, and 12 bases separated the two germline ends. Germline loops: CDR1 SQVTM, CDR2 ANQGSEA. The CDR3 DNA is TGCAGCGTAGCCACGGGGTCGAACACTGAAGCTTTCTTT. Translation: CSVATGSNTEAFF.

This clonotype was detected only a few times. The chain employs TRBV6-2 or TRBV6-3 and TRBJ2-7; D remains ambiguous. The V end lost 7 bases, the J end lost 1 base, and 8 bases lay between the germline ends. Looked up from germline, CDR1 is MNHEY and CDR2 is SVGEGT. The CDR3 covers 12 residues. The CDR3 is CASNTASYEQYF. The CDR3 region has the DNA TGTGCCAGCAACACCGCTTCCTACGAGCAGTACTTC.

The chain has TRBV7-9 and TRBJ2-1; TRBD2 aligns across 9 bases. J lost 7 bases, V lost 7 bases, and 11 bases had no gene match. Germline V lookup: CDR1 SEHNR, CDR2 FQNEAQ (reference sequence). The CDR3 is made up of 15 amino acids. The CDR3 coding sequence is TGTGCCAGCATTCTGGGGGCTAGCGGGACGAATGAGCAGTTCTTC. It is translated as CASILGASGTNEQFF.

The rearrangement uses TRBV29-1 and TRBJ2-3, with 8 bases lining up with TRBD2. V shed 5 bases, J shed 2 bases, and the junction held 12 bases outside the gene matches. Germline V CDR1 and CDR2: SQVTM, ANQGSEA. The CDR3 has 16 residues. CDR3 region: CSVREYGSGVTDTQYF. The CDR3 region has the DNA TGCAGCGTTCGAGAATATGGTAGCGGGGTCACAGATACGCAGTATTTT.

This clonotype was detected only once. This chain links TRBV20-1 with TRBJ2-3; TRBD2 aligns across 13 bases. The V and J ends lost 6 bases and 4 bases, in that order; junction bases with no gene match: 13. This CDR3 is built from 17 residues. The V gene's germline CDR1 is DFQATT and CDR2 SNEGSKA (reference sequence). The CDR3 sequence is CSATGLAGSRGSDTQYF. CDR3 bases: TGCAGTGCCACGGGACTAGCGGGATCCAGAGGATCAGATACGCAGTATTTT.

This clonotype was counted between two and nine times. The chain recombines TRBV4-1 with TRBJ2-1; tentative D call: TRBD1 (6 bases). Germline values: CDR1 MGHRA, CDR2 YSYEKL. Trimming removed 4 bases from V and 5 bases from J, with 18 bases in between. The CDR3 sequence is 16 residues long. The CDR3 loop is CASSPMQGRGHNEQFF. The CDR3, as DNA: TGCGCCAGCAGCCCCATGCAGGGCAGGGGACACAATGAGCAGTTCTTC.

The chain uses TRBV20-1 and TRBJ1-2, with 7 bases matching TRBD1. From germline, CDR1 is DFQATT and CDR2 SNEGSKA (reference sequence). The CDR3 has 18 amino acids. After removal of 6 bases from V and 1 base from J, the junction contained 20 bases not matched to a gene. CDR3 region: CSAPVPGGQTPYNYGYTF. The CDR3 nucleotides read TGCAGTGCGCCAGTCCCTGGGGGACAGACTCCCTATAACTATGGCTACACCTTC.

CDR3 sequence reads: CAISTSGNEQFF. CDR3 coding DNA: TGTGCCATCAGTACGTCTGGGAATGAGCAGTTCTTC. This chain uses TRBV10-3 with TRBJ2-1; no definite D call. V was pared by 5 bases and J by 7 bases, with 9 bases between. The germline gives CDR1 ENHRY, CDR2 SYGVKD. There are 12 residues in the CDR3.

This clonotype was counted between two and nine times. CDR3: CASSLGLSEAFF. CDR3 DNA: TGTGCCAGCAGCTTGGGGCTGTCTGAAGCTTTCTTT. The chain combines TRBV11-3 with TRBJ1-1; maybe TRBD1 (5 bases). V was pared by 3 bases and J by 6 bases, with 8 bases between. The CDR3 loop spans 12 amino acids. Germline-derived CDR1 and CDR2 are SGHNT and YENEEA.

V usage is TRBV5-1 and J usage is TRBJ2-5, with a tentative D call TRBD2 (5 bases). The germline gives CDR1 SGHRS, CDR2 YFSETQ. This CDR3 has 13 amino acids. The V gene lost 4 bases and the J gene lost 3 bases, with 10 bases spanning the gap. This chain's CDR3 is CASSHTREETQYF. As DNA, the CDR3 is TGCGCCAGCAGCCATACTAGGGAAGAGACCCAGTACTTC.

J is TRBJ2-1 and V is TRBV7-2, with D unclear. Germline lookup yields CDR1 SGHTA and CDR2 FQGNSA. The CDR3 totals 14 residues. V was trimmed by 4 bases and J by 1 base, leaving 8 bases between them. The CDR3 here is CASSSPPSYNEQFF. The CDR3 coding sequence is TGTGCCAGCAGCTCCCCCCCTTCCTACAATGAGCAGTTCTTC.

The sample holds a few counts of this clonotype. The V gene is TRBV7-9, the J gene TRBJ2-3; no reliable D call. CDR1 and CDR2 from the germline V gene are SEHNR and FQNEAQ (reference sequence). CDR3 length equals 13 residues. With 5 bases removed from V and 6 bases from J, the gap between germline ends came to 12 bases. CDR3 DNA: TGTGCCAGCAGCCCCAGAAATCTGGATACGCAGTATTTT. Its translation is CASSPRNLDTQYF.